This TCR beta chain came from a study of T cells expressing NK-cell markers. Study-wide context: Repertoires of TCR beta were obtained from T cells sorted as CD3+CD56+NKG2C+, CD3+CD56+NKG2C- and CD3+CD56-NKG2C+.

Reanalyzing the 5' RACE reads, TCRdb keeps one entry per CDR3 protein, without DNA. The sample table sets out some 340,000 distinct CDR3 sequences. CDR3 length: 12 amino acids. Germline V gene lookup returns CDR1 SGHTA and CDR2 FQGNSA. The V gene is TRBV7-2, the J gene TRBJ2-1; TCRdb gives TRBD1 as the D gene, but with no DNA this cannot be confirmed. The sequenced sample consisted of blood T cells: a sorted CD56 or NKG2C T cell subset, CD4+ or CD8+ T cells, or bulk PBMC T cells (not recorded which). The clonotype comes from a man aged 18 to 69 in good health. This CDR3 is CASRIRTAEQFF.